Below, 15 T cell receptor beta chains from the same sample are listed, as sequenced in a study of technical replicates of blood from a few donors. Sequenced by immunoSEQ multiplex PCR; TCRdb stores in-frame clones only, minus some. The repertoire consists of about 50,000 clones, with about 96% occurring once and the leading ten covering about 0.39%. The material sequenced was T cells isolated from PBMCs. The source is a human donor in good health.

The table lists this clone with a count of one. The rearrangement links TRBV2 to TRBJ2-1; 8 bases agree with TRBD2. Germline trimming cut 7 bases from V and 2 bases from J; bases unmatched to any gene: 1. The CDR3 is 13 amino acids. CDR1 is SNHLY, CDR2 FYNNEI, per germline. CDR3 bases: TGTGCCAGCAACGGGAGGGCCTACAATGAGCAGTTCTTC. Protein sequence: CASNGRAYNEQFF.

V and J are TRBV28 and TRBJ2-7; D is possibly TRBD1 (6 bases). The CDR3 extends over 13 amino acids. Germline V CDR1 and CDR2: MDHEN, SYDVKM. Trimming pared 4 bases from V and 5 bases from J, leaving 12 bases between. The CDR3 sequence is CASSYTGLNEQYF. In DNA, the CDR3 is TGTGCCAGCAGTTACACAGGGTTAAACGAGCAGTACTTC. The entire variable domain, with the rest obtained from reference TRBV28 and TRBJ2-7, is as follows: DVKVTQSSRYLVKRTGEKVFLECVQDMDHENMFWYRQDPGLGLRLIYFSYDVKMKEKGDIPEGYSVSREKKERFSLILESASTNQTSMYLCASSYTGLNEQYFGPGTRLTVT.

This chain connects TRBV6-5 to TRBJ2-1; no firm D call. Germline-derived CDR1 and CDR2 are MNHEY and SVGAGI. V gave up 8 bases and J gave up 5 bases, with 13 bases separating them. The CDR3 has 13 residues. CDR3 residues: CASLRRSNNEQFF. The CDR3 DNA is TGTGCCAGCCTTAGGCGTAGCAACAATGAGCAGTTCTTC.

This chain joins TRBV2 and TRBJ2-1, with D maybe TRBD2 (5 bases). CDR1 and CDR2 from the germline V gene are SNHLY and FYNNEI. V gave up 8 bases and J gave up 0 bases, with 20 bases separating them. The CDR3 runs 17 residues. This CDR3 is CASPLVAPKSSYNEQFF. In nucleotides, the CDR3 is TGTGCCAGCCCTTTGGTAGCGCCTAAGAGCTCCTACAATGAGCAGTTCTTC.

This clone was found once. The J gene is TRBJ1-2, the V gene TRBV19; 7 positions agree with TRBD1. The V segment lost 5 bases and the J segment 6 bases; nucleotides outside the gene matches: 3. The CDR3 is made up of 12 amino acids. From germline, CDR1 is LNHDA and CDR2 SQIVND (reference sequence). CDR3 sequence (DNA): TGTGCCAGTAGTTTCAGGGGGGATGGCTACACCTTC. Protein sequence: CASSFRGDGYTF. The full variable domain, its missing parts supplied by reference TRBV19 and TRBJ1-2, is DGGITQSPKYLFRKEGQNVTLSCEQNLNHDAMYWYRQDPGQGLRLIYYSQIVNDFQKGDIAEGYSVSREKKESFPLTVTSAQKNPTAFYLCASSFRGDGYTFGSGTRLTVV.

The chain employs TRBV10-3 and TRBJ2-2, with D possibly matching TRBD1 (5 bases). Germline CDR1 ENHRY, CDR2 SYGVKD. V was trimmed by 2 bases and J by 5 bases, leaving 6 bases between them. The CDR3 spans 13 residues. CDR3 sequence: CAISERGTGELFF. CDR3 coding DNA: TGTGCCATCAGTGAGAGGGGTACCGGGGAGCTGTTTTTT.

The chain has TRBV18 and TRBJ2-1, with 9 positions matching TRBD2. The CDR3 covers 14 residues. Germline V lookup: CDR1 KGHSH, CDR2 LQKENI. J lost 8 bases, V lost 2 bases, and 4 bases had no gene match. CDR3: CASSPIVAGDEQFF. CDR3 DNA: TGTGCCAGCTCACCAATAGTAGCGGGAGATGAGCAGTTCTTC.

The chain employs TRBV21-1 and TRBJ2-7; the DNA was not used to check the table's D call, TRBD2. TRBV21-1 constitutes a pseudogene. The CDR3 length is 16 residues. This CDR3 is CASIAPSGRRSYEQYF. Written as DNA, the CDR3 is TGTGCCAGCATCGCCCCTAGCGGGAGAAGGTCCTACGAGCAGTACTTC.

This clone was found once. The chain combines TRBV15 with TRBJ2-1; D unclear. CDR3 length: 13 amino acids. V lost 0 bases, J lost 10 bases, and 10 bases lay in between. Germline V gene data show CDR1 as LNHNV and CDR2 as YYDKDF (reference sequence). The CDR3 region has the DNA TGTGCCACCAGCAGAGATCTGAGATTCGAGCAGTTCTTC. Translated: CATSRDLRFEQFF.

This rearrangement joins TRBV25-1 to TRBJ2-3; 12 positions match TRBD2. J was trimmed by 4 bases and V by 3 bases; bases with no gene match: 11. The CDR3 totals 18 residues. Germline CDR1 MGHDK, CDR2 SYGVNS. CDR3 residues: CASSDPSGLAGGADTQYF. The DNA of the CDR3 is TGTGCCAGCAGTGATCCCTCGGGGCTAGCGGGAGGGGCAGATACGCAGTATTTT.

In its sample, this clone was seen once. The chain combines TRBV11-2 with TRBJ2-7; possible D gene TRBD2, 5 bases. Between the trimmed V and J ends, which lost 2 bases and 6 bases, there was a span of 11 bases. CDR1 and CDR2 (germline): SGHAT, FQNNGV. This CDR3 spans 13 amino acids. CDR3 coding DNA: TGTGCCAGCAGCTTACAGAGGGCTGGCGAGCAGTACTTC. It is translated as CASSLQRAGEQYF.

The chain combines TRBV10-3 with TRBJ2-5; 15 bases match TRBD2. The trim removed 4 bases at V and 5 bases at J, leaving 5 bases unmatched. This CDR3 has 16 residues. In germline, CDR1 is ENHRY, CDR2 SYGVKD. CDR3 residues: CAISGTSGRADETQYF. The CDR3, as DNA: TGTGCCATCAGTGGGACTAGCGGGAGGGCCGATGAGACCCAGTACTTC.

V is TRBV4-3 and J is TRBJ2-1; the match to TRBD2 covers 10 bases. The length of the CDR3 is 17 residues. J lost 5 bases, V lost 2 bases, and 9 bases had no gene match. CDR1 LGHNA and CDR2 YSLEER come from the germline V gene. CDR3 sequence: CASSQWSGGDIHNEQFF. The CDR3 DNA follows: TGCGCCAGCAGCCAATGGAGCGGGGGGGACATCCACAATGAGCAGTTCTTC.

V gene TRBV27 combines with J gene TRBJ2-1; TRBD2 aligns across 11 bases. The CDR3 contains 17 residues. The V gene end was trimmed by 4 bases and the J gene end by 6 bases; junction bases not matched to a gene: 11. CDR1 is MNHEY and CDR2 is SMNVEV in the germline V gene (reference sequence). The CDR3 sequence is CASSSALTSGSLNEQFF. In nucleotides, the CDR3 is TGTGCCAGCAGTTCCGCACTCACTAGCGGGAGCCTCAATGAGCAGTTCTTC.

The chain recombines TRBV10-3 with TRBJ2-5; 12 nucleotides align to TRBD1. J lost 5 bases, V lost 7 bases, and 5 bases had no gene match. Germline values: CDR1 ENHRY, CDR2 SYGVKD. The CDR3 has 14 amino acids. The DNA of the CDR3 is TGTGCCATCAAGGGACAGGGGGCATTCGAGACCCAGTACTTC. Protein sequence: CAIKGQGAFETQYF.